This T cell receptor (beta chain) stems from a study of T cells in Graves' hyperthyroidism and ophthalmopathy. Study-level results: Most clonotypes expanded in the thyroid (above 0.001) were also present in blood. Model output signaled ophthalmopathy a median approximately 6.2 months ahead of onset.

Lactation, pregnancy, other autoimmune disease or uncontrolled infection excluded patients. Amplification targeted TCR beta CDR3 regions from RNA transcripts. TCR CDR3 regions were first amplified by RT-PCR with HTBI primers. TCRdb passed the multiplex PCR reads through MiXCR, listing each CDR3 protein once. The sample yields 410,000 or so distinct CDR3 sequences, over 12% seen once. Trimming cost V 4 bases and J 7 bases; bases outside gene matches: 5. The V gene's germline CDR1 is KGHSH and CDR2 LQKENI. This CDR3 has 15 amino acids. About this clonotype: Its antigen is undetermined.

Input material: blood. The rearrangement joins TRBV18 to TRBJ1-6; 9 positions match TRBD1. The TCR originated in a man aged 18-30 years with Graves' ophthalmopathy. CDR3: CASSQQGAENSPLHF. The DNA of the CDR3 is TGTGCCAGCTCACAACAGGGGGCTGAGAATTCACCCCTCCACTTT.